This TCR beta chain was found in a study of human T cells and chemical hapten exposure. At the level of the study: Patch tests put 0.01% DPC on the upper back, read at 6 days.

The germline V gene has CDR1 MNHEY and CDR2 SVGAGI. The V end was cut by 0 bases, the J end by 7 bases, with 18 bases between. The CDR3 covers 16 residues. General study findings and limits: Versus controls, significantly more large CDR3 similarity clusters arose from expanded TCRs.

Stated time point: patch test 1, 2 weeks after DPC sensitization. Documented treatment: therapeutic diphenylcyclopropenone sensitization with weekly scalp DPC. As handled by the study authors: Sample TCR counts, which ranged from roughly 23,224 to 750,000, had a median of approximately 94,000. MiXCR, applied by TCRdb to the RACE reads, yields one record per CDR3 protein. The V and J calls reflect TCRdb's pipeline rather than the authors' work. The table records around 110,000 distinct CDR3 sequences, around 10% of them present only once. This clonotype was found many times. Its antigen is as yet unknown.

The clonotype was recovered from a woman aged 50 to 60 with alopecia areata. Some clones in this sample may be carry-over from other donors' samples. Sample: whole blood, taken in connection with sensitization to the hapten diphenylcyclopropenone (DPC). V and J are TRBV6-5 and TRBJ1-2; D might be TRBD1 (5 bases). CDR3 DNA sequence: TGTGCCAGCAGTTACTCATCTGTATCAGGGACCTTTGGCTACACCTTC. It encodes CASSYSSVSGTFGYTF.